These 24 T cell receptor beta chains came from one sample sequenced in a study of T cell responses to AZD1222 COVID-19 vaccine. The protocol was immunoSEQ multiplex PCR, while the TCRdb copy is restricted to in-frame clones and leaves out a portion. The repertoire holds approximately 120,000 clones, with roughly nine tenths as singletons. Material: peripheral blood, obtained on day 0 of AZD1222 vaccination. The source is an adult in good health.

This chain links TRBV20-1 with TRBJ2-7; weak D call: TRBD1 (6 bases). The V end was cut by 3 bases, the J end by 7 bases, with 16 bases between. The CDR3 covers 13 residues. The germline gives CDR1 DFQATT, CDR2 SNEGSKA (reference sequence). The chain's CDR3 is CSASKGDPREQYF. The CDR3 region has the DNA TGCAGTGCTAGTAAGGGGGACCCCCGAGAGCAGTACTTC.

In DNA form, the CDR3 reads TGTGCCAGTAGTTATTCTAGCGCTAGCACAGATACGCAGTATTTT. It translates to CASSYSSASTDTQYF. The rearrangement uses TRBV19 and TRBJ2-3, with D possibly matching TRBD2 (6 bases). Germline CDR1 is LNHDA and CDR2 is SQIVND (reference sequence). V dropped 5 bases and J dropped 0 bases, with 12 bases sitting between them. The CDR3 covers 15 residues.

The CDR3: CASSLVFQARNEQFF. In DNA form, the CDR3 reads TGCGCCAGCAGCTTGGTATTTCAGGCTCGGAATGAGCAGTTCTTC. This chain links TRBV5-1 with TRBJ2-1; D gene ambiguous. This CDR3 has 15 amino acids. Trimming removed 0 bases at V and 7 bases at J, with 14 bases between. Germline V gene lookup returns CDR1 SGHRS and CDR2 YFSETQ. The whole variable domain, filled in from reference TRBV5-1 and TRBJ2-1, reads KAGVTQTPRYLIKTRGQQVTLSCSPISGHRSVSWYQQTPGQGLQFLFEYFSETQRNKGNFPGRFSGRQFSNSRSEMNVSTLELGDSALYLCASSLVFQARNEQFFGPGTRLTVL.

The gene calls are TRBV4-1 and TRBJ2-1; perhaps TRBD1 as D (6 bases). Germline lookup yields CDR1 MGHRA and CDR2 YSYEKL. V was clipped by 5 bases and J by 8 bases, with 19 bases between them. The CDR3 length is 15 residues. CDR3 in DNA: TGCGCCAGCAGCTCCGCACCCCCCAGGGGCCATGAGCAGTTCTTC. Translated: CASSSAPPRGHEQFF.

The chain recombines TRBV28 with TRBJ1-5; possible D gene TRBD1, 5 bases. The CDR3 extends over 14 amino acids. The germline V and J ends were trimmed by 6 bases and 6 bases, with 15 bases remaining between them. CDR1 and CDR2 (germline): MDHEN, SYDVKM. The CDR3 region is CASSTGGKVQPQHF. As DNA, the CDR3 is TGTGCCAGCAGCACTGGGGGGAAGGTTCAGCCCCAGCATTTT.

This chain links TRBV19 with TRBJ2-1; D remains unclear. This CDR3 has 11 amino acids. The germline gives CDR1 LNHDA, CDR2 SQIVND (reference sequence). The V gene lost 4 bases and the J gene lost 3 bases, with 1 base spanning the gap. The CDR3 reads CASSNYNEQFF. The CDR3 DNA is TGTGCCAGTAGTAACTACAATGAGCAGTTCTTC. The full variable domain, in which reference TRBV19 and TRBJ2-1 provide the parts outside the CDR3, is DGGITQSPKYLFRKEGQNVTLSCEQNLNHDAMYWYRQDPGQGLRLIYYSQIVNDFQKGDIAEGYSVSREKKESFPLTVTSAQKNPTAFYLCASSNYNEQFFGPGTRLTVL.

This chain uses TRBV6-5 with TRBJ1-6, with TRBD1 as a possible D gene (5 bases). The V end lost 2 bases, the J end lost 9 bases, and 17 bases lay between the germline ends. The CDR3 has 16 amino acids. Germline V gene data show CDR1 as MNHEY and CDR2 as SVGAGI. The CDR3 loop reads CASSYGPSGLLSPLHF. CDR3 DNA: TGTGCCAGCAGTTACGGCCCTTCAGGGTTACTTTCACCCCTCCACTTT.

The V and J genes are TRBV5-4 and TRBJ1-1; TRBD1 aligns across 10 bases. CDR3 size: 16 residues. The V segment lost 4 bases and the J segment 3 bases; nucleotides outside the gene matches: 9. Germline CDR1 is SGHNT and CDR2 is YYREEE (reference sequence). Here the CDR3 reads CASSPRWDRGDTEAFF. CDR3 nucleotide sequence: TGTGCCAGCAGCCCGAGGTGGGACAGGGGAGACACTGAAGCTTTCTTT.

This chain joins TRBV7-3 and TRBJ2-2; tentatively, D is TRBD1 (5 bases). CDR3 length equals 16 residues. The V and J ends lost 1 base and 4 bases respectively, with 13 bases between them. Germline CDR1 and CDR2: SGHTA and FQGTGA. The CDR3 sequence: CASSLMQGMVTGELFF. CDR3 DNA: TGTGCCAGCAGCTTAATGCAGGGTATGGTCACCGGGGAGCTGTTTTTT. Full variable domain (missing parts from reference TRBV7-3 and TRBJ2-2): GAGVSQTPSNKVTEKGKYVELRCDPISGHTALYWYRQSLGQGPEFLIYFQGTGAADDSGLPNDRFFAVRPEGSVSTLKIQRTERGDSAVYLCASSLMQGMVTGELFFGEGSRLTVL.

The V call is TRBV6-5, the J call TRBJ2-6; D is undetermined. This CDR3 spans 16 amino acids. The ends were cut back, 0 bases at V and 4 bases at J, with 10 bases in the middle. Germline values: CDR1 MNHEY, CDR2 SVGAGI. Here the CDR3 reads CASSYSGSAGANVLTF. CDR3 nucleotides: TGTGCCAGCAGTTACTCTGGGTCAGCCGGGGCCAACGTCCTGACTTTC.

This chain uses TRBV4-3 with TRBJ2-1; no definite D call. The germline CDR1 and CDR2 sequences are LGHNA and YSLEER. This CDR3 is built from 16 residues. V lost 4 bases, J lost 0 bases, and 13 bases lay in between. The CDR3 here is CASSPLRSSSYNEQFF. The CDR3 nucleotides read TGCGCCAGCAGCCCCTTGAGAAGTAGCTCCTACAATGAGCAGTTCTTC.

The sample holds one count of this clone. The chain links TRBV28 to TRBJ2-7; a weak D match, TRBD1 (6 bases). Germline V gene lookup returns CDR1 MDHEN and CDR2 SYDVKM. CDR3 length: 14 amino acids. Trimming cost V 0 bases and J 4 bases, with 10 bases left between them. The CDR3 protein is CASSLWDRLYEQYF. The CDR3, as DNA: TGTGCCAGCAGTTTATGGGACAGACTTTACGAGCAGTACTTC.

The rearrangement uses TRBV11-3 and TRBJ2-4; D is ambiguous. This CDR3 spans 13 amino acids. V was shortened by 6 bases and J by 0 bases, with 6 bases between the two germline ends. Germline-derived CDR1 and CDR2 are SGHNT and YENEEA. In nucleotides, the CDR3 is TGTGCCAGCAGGGATTTAGCCAAAAACATTCAGTACTTC. Protein: CASRDLAKNIQYF. Drawing the rest from reference TRBV11-3 and TRBJ2-4, the complete variable domain is EAGVVQSPRYKIIEKKQPVAFWCNPISGHNTLYWYLQNLGQGPELLIRYENEEAVDDSQLPKDRFSAERLKGVDSTLKIQPAELGDSAVYLCASRDLAKNIQYFGAGTRLSVL.

CDR3 bases: TGCGCCAGCAGCTTGGGCCGCTCAGACTACAATGAGCAGTTCTTC. Encoded protein: CASSLGRSDYNEQFF. This chain connects TRBV5-1 to TRBJ2-1; no firm D call. The CDR3 is 15 amino acids. From germline, CDR1 is SGHRS and CDR2 YFSETQ. The germline V and J ends were trimmed by 0 bases and 3 bases, with 10 bases remaining between them.

The CDR3 DNA reads as TGTGCCAGCAGCTCGACAGGGGGCAAAGGTAATGAGCAGTTCTTC. Amino acid sequence: CASSSTGGKGNEQFF. The chain has TRBV7-2 and TRBJ2-1; the match to TRBD1 covers 10 bases. The CDR3 consists of 15 residues. The V and J ends lost 4 bases and 7 bases, in that order; junction bases with no gene match: 7. CDR1 is SGHTA and CDR2 is FQGNSA in the germline V gene.

V and J are TRBV18 and TRBJ1-2; 7 bases are shared with TRBD1. The CDR3 spans 14 residues. Germline V gives CDR1 KGHSH, CDR2 LQKENI. Trimming cost V 0 bases and J 4 bases; bases outside gene matches: 2. CDR3 residues: CASSPPTGTYGYTF. The CDR3 nucleotides read TGTGCCAGCTCACCACCGACAGGGACCTATGGCTACACCTTC.

The chain links TRBV12-5 to TRBJ2-1; 9 bases map to TRBD1. This CDR3 is 15 amino acids long. V dropped 2 bases and J dropped 7; count of bases not matched to a gene: 6. In germline, CDR1 is LGHNT, CDR2 FRNRAP. CDR3 bases: TGTGCTAGTGGTTTGACAGGGGGCGGATGGAATGAGCAGTTCTTC. Translation gives CASGLTGGGWNEQFF.

The chain recombines TRBV19 with TRBJ1-2; 8 nucleotides agree with TRBD1. V trimming: 3 bases; J trimming: 8 bases; junction bases outside the gene matches: 11. Germline loops: CDR1 LNHDA, CDR2 SQIVND (reference sequence). This CDR3 has 15 amino acids. The CDR3 sequence is CASSISSAGGKGYTF. CDR3 DNA sequence: TGTGCCAGTAGTATCTCTAGCGCAGGGGGCAAAGGCTACACCTTC.

The V and J genes are TRBV12-3 or TRBV12-4 and TRBJ2-1, with 7 bases aligning to TRBD2. V lost 10 bases, J lost 7 bases, and 7 bases stayed unmatched. This CDR3 has 12 residues. The CDR3 loop reads CATPMGGNEQFF. The CDR3 DNA sequence: TGTGCCACTCCTATGGGGGGGAATGAGCAGTTCTTC.

This chain connects TRBV9 to TRBJ1-1, with D uncertain. The CDR3 loop spans 14 amino acids. From germline, CDR1 is SGDLS and CDR2 YYNGEE. V shed 1 base and J shed 0 bases, with 7 bases lying between them. The CDR3 DNA follows: TGTGCCAGCAGCGTATCCCCGATGAACACTGAAGCTTTCTTT. Encoded protein: CASSVSPMNTEAFF.

V gene TRBV5-8 combines with J gene TRBJ2-7; D unclear. Trimming pared 1 base from V and 3 bases from J, leaving 5 bases between. Per germline, CDR1 SGHTS and CDR2 YDEGEE. The CDR3 loop spans 12 amino acids. CDR3 bases: TGTGCCAGCAGCTTGTCCCGCTACGAGCAGTACTTC. It codes for CASSLSRYEQYF.

The chain is built from TRBV11-3 and TRBJ1-5, with a weak D call TRBD1 (5 bases). The CDR3 length is 15 residues. Germline CDR1 is SGHNT and CDR2 is YENEEA. V shed 5 bases and J shed 7 bases, with 18 bases lying between them. The CDR3, as DNA: TGTGCCAGCAGCCACAGAAGGGGCCGGGGGCAGCCCCAGCATTTT. Its translation is CASSHRRGRGQPQHF.

The J gene is TRBJ2-1, the V gene TRBV7-9; D is unresolved. Trimming cost V 1 base and J 6 bases, with 13 bases left between them. In germline, CDR1 is SEHNR, CDR2 FQNEAQ (reference sequence). The CDR3 has 15 amino acids. CDR3 loop: CASSLVSEVSNEQFF. CDR3 DNA sequence: TGTGCCAGCAGCTTAGTCTCCGAAGTGAGCAATGAGCAGTTCTTC.

V usage is TRBV9 and J usage is TRBJ2-7; 13 bases align to TRBD2. The V and J ends lost 0 bases and 2 bases, in that order; junction bases with no gene match: 2. The CDR3 covers 16 residues. Germline CDR1 is SGDLS and CDR2 is YYNGEE. CDR3 residues: CASSVEGLAGTYEQYF. CDR3 in DNA: TGTGCCAGCAGCGTAGAGGGACTAGCGGGAACCTACGAGCAGTACTTC.